This T cell receptor beta chain was profiled in a study of regulatory T cells in long-lasting Graves disease. Of note for this clonotype: Antigen: not known.

Germline CDR1 SGHAT, CDR2 FQNNGV. Between the trimmed V and J ends, which lost 1 base and 1 base, there was a span of 7 bases. This CDR3 is built from 14 residues. Time point of the sample: persistent/refractory GD, antithyroid drugs over 5 years with positive TRAb. Preparation of the TCR library used RNA extracted from PBMCs. Blood from the periphery, approximately 8.5 milliliters in all, was drawn into EDTA tubes. Study outcomes and limitations: Persistent patients shared more public clonotypes (2,741) than new patients (approximately 970). Few sampled subjects may have lowered accuracy. There were preferences for TRBV28, TRBJ1-2 and TRBJ2-5 in persistent disease.

According to the study, TCR beta libraries were built with iRepertoire HTBI primers and CDR3-region Arm-PCR. TCRdb re-analysed the multiplex PCR reads in MiXCR, keeping a single row per CDR3 protein. The table records about 470,000 distinct CDR3 sequences, about 22% of them present only once. Sequencing was performed on peripheral blood mononuclear cells (PBMCs), taken when the disease was refractory, from a patient treated with antithyroid drugs. This TCR was recovered from a female donor with Graves disease. The V call is TRBV11-2, the J call TRBJ1-1; no definite D call. Here the CDR3 reads CASSLGPRNTEAFF. DNA of the CDR3: TGTGCCAGCAGCTTAGGTCCCAGGAACACTGAAGCTTTCTTT.